A selection of T cell receptor beta chains follows, all from one sample in a study of glioma-infiltrating T cells. MiXCR, run by TCRdb on the multiplex PCR reads, gives a single entry per CDR3 protein. The table shows around 390,000 distinct CDR3 sequences, with 35% to 45% occurring only once. The source material was glioma tissue, nonneoplastic brain tissue, or PBMCs (not recorded which). These receptors were obtained from a human donor with low-grade glioma or glioblastoma, undergoing nonglioma brain surgery, or in good health (not recorded which). Both conserved end residues are part of each CDR3. D genes are given only for firm matches. Clone size is stated in some rows and not others, as once, few, many or a class when expanded.

TRBJ2-5	18	TRBV4-1	NA	TRBD2	TGCGCCAGCAGCACTAGGGCTCCGGGACTAGCTTTCCATGAGACCCAGTACTTC	CASSTRAPGLAFHETQYF
TRBJ2-5	15	TRBV28	many	NA	TGTGCCAGCAGTTCCCCGGGATCGTACCAAGAGACCCAGTACTTC	CASSSPGSYQETQYF
TRBJ2-3	15	TRBV6-5	many	NA	TGTGCCAGCAGTTACTCGACGTGGGGCACAGATACGCAGTATTTT	CASSYSTWGTDTQYF
TRBJ2-5	16	TRBV4-1	few	TRBD1	TGCGCCAGCAGCCGAACCGGGACAGGGGGCTTGGAGACCCAGTACTTC	CASSRTGTGGLETQYF
TRBJ2-3	14	TRBV4-3	many	NA	TGCGCCAGCAGCCGCCTGGGGGGTGCAGATACGCAGTATTTT	CASSRLGGADTQYF
TRBJ2-2	17	TRBV4-1	NA	NA	TGCGCCAGCAGCCAGGGGGGATGGGGCCCAAGCACCGGGGAGCTGTTTTTT	CASSQGGWGPSTGELFF
TRBJ2-1	15	TRBV5-1	NA	TRBD2	TGCGCCAGCATTGAGAGAGGGACTAGCGGCAATGAGCAGTTCTTC	CASIERGTSGNEQFF
TRBJ2-3	16	TRBV20-1	NA	TRBD2	TGCAGTGCTAGAGATCTTGGTGGTGTACTAGCGGATACGCAGTATTTT	CSARDLGGVLADTQYF
TRBJ1-6	15	TRBV7-2	few	NA	TGTGCCAGCAGCCCCGCACACTCCTATAATTCACCCCTCCACTTT	CASSPAHSYNSPLHF
TRBJ1-3	15	TRBV27	NA	TRBD1	TGTGCCAGCAGCCCCCGCCCGGGACAGGGAAACACCATATATTTT	CASSPRPGQGNTIYF
TRBJ2-7	15	TRBV7-2	few	NA	TGTGCCAGCAGCTTAGAAAAGGGGCCACTCTACGAGCAGTACTTC	CASSLEKGPLYEQYF
TRBJ2-7	17	TRBV27	NA	TRBD2	TGTACCAGCAGTTTATCTCCGGGACTAGCGGGAGGACCTGTGCAGTACTTC	CTSSLSPGLAGGPVQYF
TRBJ2-3	18	TRBV11-2	NA	TRBD1	TGTGCCAGCAGCTTACGCCCCCCCCTGACAGGGCTCACAGATACGCAGTATTTT	CASSLRPPLTGLTDTQYF
TRBJ1-1	15	TRBV6-1	many	NA	TGTGCCAGCAGTGAATTCGGCAGGGAAGCCCCTGAAGCTTTCTTT	CASSEFGREAPEAFF
TRBJ1-5	14	TRBV28	few	NA	TGTGCCAGCAGCCTCTTAGGGTCCAGGCAGCCCCAGCATTTT	CASSLLGSRQPQHF
TRBJ2-3	18	TRBV7-2	few	TRBD2	TGTGCCAGCAGCTTAACGGGGCTAGCGGGAATTAGCACAGATACGCAGTATTTT	CASSLTGLAGISTDTQYF
TRBJ2-5	15	TRBV7-3	few	TRBD2	TGTGCCAGCAGCTTAGGGGCTAGCGGCCAAGAGACCCAGTACTTC	CASSLGASGQETQYF
TRBJ1-6	12	TRBV20-1	NA	NA	TGCAGTTGGGCCGGCGCCAATTCACTCCTCCACTTT	CSWAGANSLLHF
TRBJ1-2	17	TRBV28	NA	TRBD1	TGTGCCAGCAGCCTAATTTTCGGGACAGGGCCCTACTATGGCTACACCTTC	CASSLIFGTGPYYGYTF
TRBJ2-1	14	TRBV27	NA	NA	TGTGCCAGAATGGGACGGGGGCCGGTCAATGAGCAGTTCTTC	CARMGRGPVNEQFF
TRBJ2-7	13	TRBV6-2/TRBV6-3	many	NA	TGTGCCAGCAGTTACCGGGACATCGGAGAGCAGTACTTC	CASSYRDIGEQYF
TRBJ1-1	16	TRBV14	NA	NA	TGTGCCAGCAGCCAAGGTACCCGGGTTCTAGACACTGAAGCTTTCTTT	CASSQGTRVLDTEAFF
TRBJ2-5	11	TRBV20-1	NA	NA	TGCAGTGCTAGGAAACAAGAGACCCAGTACTTC	CSARKQETQYF
TRBJ2-5	14	TRBV7-7	NA	NA	TGTGCTAGCAGCTTAAAGACGGGTGGAGAGACCCAGTACTTC	CASSLKTGGETQYF
TRBJ2-3	16	TRBV4-1	few	TRBD2	TGCGCCAGCAGCCACGCCGGGACTAGAGGGGCGGATACGCAGTATTTT	CASSHAGTRGADTQYF
TRBJ2-5	16	TRBV7-8	few	NA	TGTGCCAGCAGCCCGCGGGTGGTGAGCACAAAAGAGACCCAGTACTTC	CASSPRVVSTKETQYF
TRBJ2-4	18	TRBV27	few	TRBD1	TGTGCCAGCAGTTTATACCCCCACCGGACAGGGGGCCGAAACATTCAGTACTTC	CASSLYPHRTGGRNIQYF